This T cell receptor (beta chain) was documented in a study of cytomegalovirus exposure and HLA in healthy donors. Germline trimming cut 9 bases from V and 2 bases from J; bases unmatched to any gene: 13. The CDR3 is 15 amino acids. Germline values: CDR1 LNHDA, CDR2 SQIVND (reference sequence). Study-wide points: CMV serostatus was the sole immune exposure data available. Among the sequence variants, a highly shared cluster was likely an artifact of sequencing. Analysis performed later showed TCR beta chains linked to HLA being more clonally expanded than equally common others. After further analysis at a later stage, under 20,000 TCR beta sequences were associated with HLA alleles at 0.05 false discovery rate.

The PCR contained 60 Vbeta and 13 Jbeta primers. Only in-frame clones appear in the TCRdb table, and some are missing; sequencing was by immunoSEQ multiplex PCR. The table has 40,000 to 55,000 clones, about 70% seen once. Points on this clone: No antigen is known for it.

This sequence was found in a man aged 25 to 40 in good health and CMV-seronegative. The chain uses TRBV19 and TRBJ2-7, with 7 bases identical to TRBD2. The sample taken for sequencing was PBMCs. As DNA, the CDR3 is TGTGCCAGCAAGGCGGGTGGCGGGAGTACCTACGAGCAGTACTTC. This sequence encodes CASKAGGGSTYEQYF.